The subject of this entry is one TCR beta chain. The antigen remains unidentified. This sample was included in a study of memory CD4+ T cells and cytomegalovirus serostatus. General study results and limits: About 40% of the roughly 160 known CMV-associated TCRbeta sequences appeared in CD4+ memory.

TCRdb's copy holds only in-frame clones and misses some; the assay was immunoSEQ multiplex PCR. The table lists 85,000 to 100,000 clones, approximately 80% of them singletons. The sort gate was single viable CD3+CD4+CD8-CD45RO+ cells for memory CD4+ T cells. Trimming left V 3 bases short and J 1 base short, with 13 bases between. The V gene's germline CDR1 is SGHAT and CDR2 FQDESV (reference sequence). This CDR3 is 15 amino acids long. Sequenced sample: memory CD4+ T cells from blood. The chain employs TRBV11-1 and TRBJ2-7, with a possible D match to TRBD1 (6 bases). The TCR comes from an adult in good health and CMV-seropositive. The CDR3 reads CASSFPGTLSYEQYF. As DNA, the CDR3 is TGTGCCAGCAGCTTCCCCGGGACACTTTCCTACGAGCAGTACTTC. The whole variable domain, filled in from reference TRBV11-1 and TRBJ2-7, reads EAEVAQSPRYKITEKSQAVAFWCDPISGHATLYWYRQILGQGPELLVQFQDESVVDDSQLPKDRFSAERLKGVDSTLKIQPAELGDSAMYLCASSFPGTLSYEQYFGPGTRLTVT.